This T cell receptor beta chain is drawn from a study of blood T cell repertoires in COVID-19. Study in general: Samples of COVID-19 (acute and convalescent) were obtained from the United States, Italy and Spain.

The CDR3 length is 15 residues. Germline CDR1 and CDR2: MDHEN and SYDVKM. The V gene lost 5 bases and the J gene lost 2 bases, with 15 bases spanning the gap. Under the authors' procedure: Counts of nucleated cells, estimated from reference gene primer amplification, were obtained. Data came from immunoSEQ multiplex PCR; TCRdb stores just in-frame clones and leaves some out. V and J calls and clone size follow that table, whereas D and trimming were derived from the DNA. The profile shows under 60,000 clones, 85% to 90% of them singletons. The sequenced sample consisted of peripheral blood. The TCR comes from a human donor in a cohort sampled during active COVID-19. The chain links TRBV28 to TRBJ1-2; D unresolved. The CDR3 nucleotides are TGTGCCAGCAGTGATGTGGACTTGGCGAACTATGGCTACACCTTC. Translation: CASSDVDLANYGYTF.